In its sample, the clone carrying this T cell receptor beta chain was seen many times. The record originates from a study of T cells in Graves' hyperthyroidism and ophthalmopathy. Losses at the gene ends were 4 bases for V and 4 bases for J; bases not matched to a gene: 7. The germline gives CDR1 SGHRS, CDR2 YFSETQ. The CDR3 loop spans 15 amino acids. RNA transcripts were the template for amplifying TCR beta CDR3 regions. HTBI primers were employed in a first-round RT-PCR of the TCR CDR3. One entry per CDR3 protein, called by TCRdb with MiXCR from the multiplex PCR reads. The table shows about 410,000 distinct CDR3 sequences, with about 15% occurring only once.

The TCR comes from a woman aged 25 to 39 with Graves' ophthalmopathy. Source material: blood. V and J are TRBV5-1 and TRBJ2-7, with 11 positions matching TRBD1. The CDR3 DNA reads as TGCGCCAGCAGCCTTGGACAGGGGGCTTTTTACGAGCAGTACTTC. Protein: CASSLGQGAFYEQYF.